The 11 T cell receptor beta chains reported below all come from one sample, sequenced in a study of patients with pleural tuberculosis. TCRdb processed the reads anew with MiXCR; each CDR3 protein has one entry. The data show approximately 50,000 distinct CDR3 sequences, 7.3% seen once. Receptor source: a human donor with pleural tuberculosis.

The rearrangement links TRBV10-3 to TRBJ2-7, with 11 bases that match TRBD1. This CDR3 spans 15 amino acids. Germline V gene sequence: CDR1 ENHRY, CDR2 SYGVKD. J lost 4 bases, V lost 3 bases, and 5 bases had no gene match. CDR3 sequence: CAISEGTGGPYEQYV. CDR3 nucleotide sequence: TGTGCCATCAGTGAAGGGACAGGGGGACCTTACGAGCAGTACGTC.

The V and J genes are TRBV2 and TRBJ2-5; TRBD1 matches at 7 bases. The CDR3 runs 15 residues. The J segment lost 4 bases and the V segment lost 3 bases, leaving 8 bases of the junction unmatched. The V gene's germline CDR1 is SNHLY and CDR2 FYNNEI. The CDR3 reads CASSDRQGRGETQYF. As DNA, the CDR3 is TGTGCCAGCAGTGACCGACAGGGAAGGGGAGAGACCCAGTACTTC.

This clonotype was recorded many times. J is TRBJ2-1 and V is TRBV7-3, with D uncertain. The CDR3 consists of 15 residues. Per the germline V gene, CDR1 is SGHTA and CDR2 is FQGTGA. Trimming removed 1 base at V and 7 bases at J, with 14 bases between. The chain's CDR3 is CASSLKGWMSNEQFF. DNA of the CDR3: TGTGCCAGCAGCTTAAAGGGTTGGATGAGTAATGAGCAGTTCTTC. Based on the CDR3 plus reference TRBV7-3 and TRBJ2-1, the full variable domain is GAGVSQTPSNKVTEKGKYVELRCDPISGHTALYWYRQSLGQGPEFLIYFQGTGAADDSGLPNDRFFAVRPEGSVSTLKIQRTERGDSAVYLCASSLKGWMSNEQFFGPGTRLTVL.

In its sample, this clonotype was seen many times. CDR3 bases: TGTGCCAGCAGTCCCGGTTCCCCTAGCGGGAGTATCAACGAGCAGTACTTC. This gives the protein CASSPGSPSGSINEQYF. The chain employs TRBV12-3 or TRBV12-4 and TRBJ2-7; 10 positions agree with TRBD2. This CDR3 spans 17 amino acids. The junction had 15 bases not matched to a gene; V was cut back by 5 bases and J by 5 bases.

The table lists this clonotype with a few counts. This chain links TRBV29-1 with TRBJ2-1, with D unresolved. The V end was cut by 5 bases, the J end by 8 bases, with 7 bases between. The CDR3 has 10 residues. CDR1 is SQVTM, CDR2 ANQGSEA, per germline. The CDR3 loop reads CSVLSDEQFF. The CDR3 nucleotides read TGCAGCGTTCTTTCGGATGAGCAGTTCTTC.

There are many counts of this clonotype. In nucleotides, the CDR3 is TGCAGTAGGCCGGGACTAGCGGACTCCTACAATGAGCAGTTCTTC. Protein sequence: CSRPGLADSYNEQFF. The chain uses TRBV20-1 and TRBJ2-1; 11 nucleotides match TRBD2. Looked up from germline, CDR1 is DFQATT and CDR2 is SNEGSKA (reference sequence). This CDR3 region has 15 residues. Losses at the gene ends were 8 bases for V and 0 bases for J; bases not matched to a gene: 6.

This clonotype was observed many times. The CDR3, as DNA: TGTGCCAGCAGTCAACATCTCGGACAGGGGTCCTACGAGCAGTACTTC. It is translated as CASSQHLGQGSYEQYF. V usage is TRBV2 and J usage is TRBJ2-7; TRBD1 agrees at 9 bases. CDR1 is SNHLY, CDR2 FYNNEI, per germline. V gave up 5 bases and J gave up 1 base; unmatched junction bases: 9. This CDR3 contains 16 residues.

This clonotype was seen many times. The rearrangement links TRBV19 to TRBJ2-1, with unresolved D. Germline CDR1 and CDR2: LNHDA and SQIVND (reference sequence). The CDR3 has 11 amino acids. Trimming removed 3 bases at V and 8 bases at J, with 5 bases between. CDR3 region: CASSIRDEQFF. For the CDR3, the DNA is TGTGCCAGTAGTATTCGGGATGAGCAGTTCTTC.

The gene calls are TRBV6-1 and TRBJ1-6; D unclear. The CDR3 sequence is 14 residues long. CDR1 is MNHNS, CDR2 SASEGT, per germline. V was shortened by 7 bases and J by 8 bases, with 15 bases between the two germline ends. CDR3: CASTERPRHSPLHF. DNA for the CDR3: TGTGCCAGCACCGAAAGACCGCGCCATTCACCCCTCCACTTT.

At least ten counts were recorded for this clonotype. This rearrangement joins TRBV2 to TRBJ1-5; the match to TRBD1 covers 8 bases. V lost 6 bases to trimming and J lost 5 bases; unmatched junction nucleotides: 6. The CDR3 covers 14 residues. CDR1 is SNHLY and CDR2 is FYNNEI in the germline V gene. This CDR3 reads CASSSGQGHQPQHF. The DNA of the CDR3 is TGTGCCAGCAGCTCAGGACAGGGCCATCAGCCCCAGCATTTT.

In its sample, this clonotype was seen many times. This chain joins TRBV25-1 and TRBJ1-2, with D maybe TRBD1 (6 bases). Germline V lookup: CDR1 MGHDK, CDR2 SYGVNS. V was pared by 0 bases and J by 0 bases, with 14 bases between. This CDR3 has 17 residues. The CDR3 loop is CASSEYEGRTANYGYTF. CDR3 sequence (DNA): TGTGCCAGCAGTGAATATGAAGGGCGGACAGCTAACTATGGCTACACCTTC.